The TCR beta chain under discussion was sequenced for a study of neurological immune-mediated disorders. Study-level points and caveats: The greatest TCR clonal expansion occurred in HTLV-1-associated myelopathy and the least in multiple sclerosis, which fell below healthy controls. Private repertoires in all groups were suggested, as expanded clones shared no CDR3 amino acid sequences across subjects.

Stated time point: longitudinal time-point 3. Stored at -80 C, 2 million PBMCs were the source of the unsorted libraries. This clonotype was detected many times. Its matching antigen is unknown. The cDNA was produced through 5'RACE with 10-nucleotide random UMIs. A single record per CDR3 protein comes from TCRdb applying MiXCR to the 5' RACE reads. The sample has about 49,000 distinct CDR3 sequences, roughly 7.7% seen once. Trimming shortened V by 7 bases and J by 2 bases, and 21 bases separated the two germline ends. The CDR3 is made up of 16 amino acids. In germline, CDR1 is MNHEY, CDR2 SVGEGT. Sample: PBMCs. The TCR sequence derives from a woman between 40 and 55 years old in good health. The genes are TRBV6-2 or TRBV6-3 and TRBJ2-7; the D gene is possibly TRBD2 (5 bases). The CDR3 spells CASNPHRTHTPYEQYF. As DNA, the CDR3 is TGTGCCAGCAACCCGCACCGGACTCACACCCCCTACGAGCAGTACTTC.